This T cell receptor beta chain was sequenced in a study of blood T cell repertoires in COVID-19. In assigning cohorts, the study relied on participant-reported clinical history. As originally analysed: Reference gene primer amplification gave nucleated cell count estimates. TCRdb's copy holds only in-frame clones and misses some; the assay was immunoSEQ multiplex PCR. V and J calls and clone size follow that table, whereas D and trimming were derived from the DNA. The repertoire holds almost 400,000 clones, with around 89% as singletons. Trimming took off 3 bases at V and 5 bases at J, with 13 bases between the two ends. Germline values: CDR1 SGHTA, CDR2 FQGNSA. This CDR3 contains 15 residues.

The chain couples TRBV7-2 to TRBJ2-2; possible D gene TRBD2, 5 bases. Sequenced material: PBMCs or T cells enriched from blood (not recorded which). The TCR originated in a woman between 25 and 40 years old with acute COVID-19. The CDR3 spells CASSFAGQRTGELFF. The CDR3 coding sequence is TGTGCCAGCAGCTTTGCGGGTCAGAGGACCGGGGAGCTGTTTTTT. Based on the CDR3 plus reference TRBV7-2 and TRBJ2-2, the full variable domain is GAGVSQSPSNKVTEKGKDVELRCDPISGHTALYWYRQSLGQGLEFLIYFQGNSAPDKSGLPSDRFSAERTGGSVSTLTIQRTQQEDSAVYLCASSFAGQRTGELFFGEGSRLTVL.